The 8 T cell receptor beta chains below all came from one sample that was sequenced in a study of blood T cells in healthy people across ages. With a J-beta primer mix and a sample-barcoded 5' primer, a second PCR ran 7 to 11 cycles. TCRdb independently ran MiXCR on the 5' RACE reads; one entry per CDR3 protein. This table holds roughly 730,000 distinct CDR3 sequences, roughly 50% found once. Sample: blood. The receptor set was obtained from a man in his forties in good health.

The V gene is TRBV7-2, the J gene TRBJ1-6; D is undetermined. The CDR3 runs to 15 residues. From germline, CDR1 is SGHTA and CDR2 FQGNSA. The V end lost 1 base, the J end lost 6 bases, and 10 bases lay between the germline ends. The chain's CDR3 is CASSLGKVPNSPLHF. DNA of the CDR3: TGTGCCAGCAGCTTAGGAAAGGTCCCTAATTCACCCCTCCACTTT.

The CDR3 DNA reads TGCGCCAGCAGCTTGGGTGTTGGCCGGCACTCTGGGGCCAACGTCCTGACTTTC. Its translation: CASSLGVGRHSGANVLTF. The chain joins TRBV5-1 to TRBJ2-6, with D hard to call. CDR1 is SGHRS, CDR2 YFSETQ, per germline. The CDR3 spans 18 residues. The V gene lost 0 bases and the J gene lost 0 bases, with 13 bases spanning the gap.

The genes are TRBV20-1 and TRBJ2-7; D is unresolved. CDR3 length equals 13 residues. The germline V gene encodes CDR1 DFQATT and CDR2 SNEGSKA (reference sequence). V lost 7 bases, J lost 0 bases, and 13 bases lay in between. CDR3 amino acids: CSVTGPNSYEQYF. The CDR3 DNA reads TGCAGTGTTACCGGACCGAACTCCTACGAGCAGTACTTC.

The chain employs TRBV28 and TRBJ2-1, with 8 bases lining up with TRBD2. Germline CDR1 is MDHEN and CDR2 is SYDVKM. The V and J ends lost 6 bases and 3 bases, in that order; junction bases with no gene match: 1. There are 13 residues in the CDR3. The CDR3 sequence: CASRSGGYNEQFF. CDR3 DNA sequence: TGTGCCAGCAGGAGCGGGGGCTACAATGAGCAGTTCTTC. Looking up the rest from reference TRBV28 and TRBJ2-1 gives the full variable domain: DVKVTQSSRYLVKRTGEKVFLECVQDMDHENMFWYRQDPGLGLRLIYFSYDVKMKEKGDIPEGYSVSREKKERFSLILESASTNQTSMYLCASRSGGYNEQFFGPGTRLTVL.

The gene calls are TRBV20-1 and TRBJ2-5; 8 nucleotides align to TRBD2. With 6 bases clipped from V and 5 bases from J, the junction kept 11 bases outside the gene matches. This CDR3 has 14 amino acids. Germline CDR1 and CDR2: DFQATT and SNEGSKA (reference sequence). The CDR3 spells CSAGTRHPLETQYF. In nucleotides, the CDR3 is TGCAGTGCAGGGACTAGACATCCCCTGGAGACCCAGTACTTC.

V and J are TRBV29-1 and TRBJ2-1, with 12 bases fitting TRBD2. Germline trimming cut 4 bases from V and 3 bases from J; bases unmatched to any gene: 4. Germline values: CDR1 SQVTM, CDR2 ANQGSEA. The length of the CDR3 is 15 residues. DNA of the CDR3: TGCAGCGTTGGACTAGCGGGAGACCACTACAATGAGCAGTTCTTC. Protein: CSVGLAGDHYNEQFF.

The chain is built from TRBV6-5 and TRBJ2-3; D is unclear. Germline V gene lookup returns CDR1 MNHEY and CDR2 SVGAGI. Trimming removed 2 bases from V and 6 bases from J, with 12 bases in between. The CDR3 spans 14 residues. The CDR3 nucleotides are TGTGCCAGCAGTTACAGTGGAGTTCGGGATACGCAGTATTTT. This sequence encodes CASSYSGVRDTQYF.

For this clonotype: The junction does not match germline at one end; this may be a read error. The chain links TRBV7-2 to TRBJ2-7; 10 bases fit TRBD2. Germline CDR1 SGHTA, CDR2 FQGNSA. This CDR3 is built from 14 residues. The CDR3 bases are TGTGCCAGCAGCCTAGCGGGAGTGGAGAATGAGCAGTACTTC. Encoded protein: CASSLAGVENEQYF.